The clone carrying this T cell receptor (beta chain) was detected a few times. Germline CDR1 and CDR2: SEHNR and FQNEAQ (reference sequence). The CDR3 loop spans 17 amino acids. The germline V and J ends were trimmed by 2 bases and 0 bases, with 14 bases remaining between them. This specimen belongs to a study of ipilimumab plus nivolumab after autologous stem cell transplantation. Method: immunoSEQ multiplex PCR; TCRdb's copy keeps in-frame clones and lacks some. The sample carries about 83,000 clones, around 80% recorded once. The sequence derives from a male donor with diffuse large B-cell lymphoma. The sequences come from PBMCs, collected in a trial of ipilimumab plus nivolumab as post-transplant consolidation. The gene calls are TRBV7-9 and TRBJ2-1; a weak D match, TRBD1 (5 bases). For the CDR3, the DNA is TGTGCCAGCAGCTTATGGGTGGGGCAAAACTCCTACAATGAGCAGTTCTTC. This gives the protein CASSLWVGQNSYNEQFF.